The following is a T cell receptor (beta chain) sequence with its context. These data are taken from a study of blood T cell repertoires in COVID-19. Study in general: COVID-19 samples, acute and convalescent, were from the United States, Italy and Spain. The cDNA or gDNA used as material had been derived from T cells, B-cell-depleted T cells, or PBMCs.

Trimming took 6 bases from V and 8 from J; bases not matched to a gene: 13. Per germline, CDR1 MDHEN and CDR2 SYDVKM. The CDR3 is 16 amino acids. As handled by the study authors: It was from reference gene primer amplification that nucleated cell counts were estimated. Repertoires were generated with immunoSEQ multiplex PCR, while TCRdb's copy carries only in-frame clones and drops some. V, J and clone size are taken as reported in that table, and D and trimming were inferred from the DNA itself. The data show fewer than 350,000 clones, approximately 81% seen once. Source material: peripheral blood. The rearrangement joins TRBV28 to TRBJ1-2; 12 nucleotides agree with TRBD1. The TCR originated in a woman aged 60-75 years with active or convalescent COVID-19. The CDR3 bases are TGTGCCAGCAGGCAACCGGGACAGGGGGCTTTTGAAGGCTACACCTTC. It specifies CASRQPGQGAFEGYTF.